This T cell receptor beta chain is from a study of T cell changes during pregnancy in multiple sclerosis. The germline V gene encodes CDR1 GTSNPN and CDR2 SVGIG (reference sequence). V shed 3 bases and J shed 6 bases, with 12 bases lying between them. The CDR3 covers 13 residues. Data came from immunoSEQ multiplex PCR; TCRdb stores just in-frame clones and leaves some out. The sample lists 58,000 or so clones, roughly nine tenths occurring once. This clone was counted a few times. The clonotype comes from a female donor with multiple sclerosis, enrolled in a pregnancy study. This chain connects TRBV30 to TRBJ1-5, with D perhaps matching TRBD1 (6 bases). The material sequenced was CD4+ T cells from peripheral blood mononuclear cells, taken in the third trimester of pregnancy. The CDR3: CAWSPQGFQPQHF. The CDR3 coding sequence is TGTGCCTGGAGCCCACAGGGTTTTCAGCCCCAGCATTTT.